This TCR beta chain was recovered during a study of CD8+ T cells in alopecia areata. In each case, RNA was isolated and then reverse transcribed into cDNA as the sequencing template. This table comes from immunoSEQ multiplex PCR, and its TCRdb copy is limited to in-frame clones, with some not included. The sample contains hundreds of thousands of clones, over 60% of which appear only once. The CDR3 loop spans 13 amino acids. CDR1 is SGHDT and CDR2 is YYEEEE in the germline V gene. Trimming took 1 base from V and 7 from J, leaving 10 bases between them. Treatment reported: oral pan-JAK inhibitor, 5-10 mg twice daily.

Sequences were derived from CD4+ T cells sorted from blood, sampled between weeks 43 and 45, from a patient treated with tofacitinib. The V and J genes are TRBV5-6 and TRBJ2-3; D is undetermined. This clonotype was obtained from a human donor with alopecia areata. Written as DNA, the CDR3 is TGTGCCAGCAGCTTGTCACTATCTTATACGCAGTATTTT. Translating it yields CASSLSLSYTQYF.